The 17 T cell receptor beta chains presented below share a single source sample, sequenced in a study of T cells in localized non-small cell lung cancer. TCRdb's table, derived via immunoSEQ multiplex PCR, lists solely in-frame clones and lacks some. The data show around 35,000 clones, roughly 75% seen once. Material: peripheral blood, obtained before any cancer treatment. The receptor source for this set is an older male donor with stage III squamous cell lung carcinoma.

The chain is built from TRBV7-2 and TRBJ2-7, with D possibly TRBD2 on 6 matching bases. Germline CDR1 is SGHTA and CDR2 is FQGNSA. The V gene lost 5 bases and the J gene lost 0 bases, with 14 bases spanning the gap. The CDR3 is made up of 15 amino acids. The CDR3 loop is CASSPRGTHSYEQYF. The CDR3 coding sequence is TGTGCCAGCAGCCCCCGGGGGACGCACTCCTACGAGCAGTACTTC.

This clone was seen a single time. The chain joins TRBV29-1 to TRBJ2-3; D unclear. Trimming cost V 8 bases and J 6 bases, with 12 bases left between them. CDR3 length: 11 amino acids. CDR1 and CDR2 from the germline V gene are SQVTM and ANQGSEA. The CDR3 coding sequence is TGCAGCCTTAGGCAATCGGATACGCAGTATTTT. It translates to CSLRQSDTQYF.

V usage is TRBV5-6 and J usage is TRBJ2-7; D may be TRBD1 (6 bases). Germline CDR1 SGHDT, CDR2 YYEEEE. V lost 2 bases to trimming and J lost 0 bases, with 12 bases between them. The CDR3 length is 15 residues. The DNA of the CDR3 is TGTGCCAGCAGCTTTAGGTTACAGGGCTCCTACGAGCAGTACTTC. Translated: CASSFRLQGSYEQYF.

V gene TRBV7-9 combines with J gene TRBJ1-1, with D perhaps matching TRBD1 (6 bases). This CDR3 comprises 15 residues. Trimming pared 4 bases from V and 6 bases from J, leaving 18 bases between. Germline V lookup: CDR1 SEHNR, CDR2 FQNEAQ (reference sequence). CDR3 nucleotide sequence: TGTGCCAGCAGCTGGGAGGGGGGCTTCCGGCCTGAAGCTTTCTTT. Protein: CASSWEGGFRPEAFF.

This clone showed up just a few times. This chain links TRBV7-9 with TRBJ2-1; TRBD1 agrees at 10 bases. CDR1 SEHNR and CDR2 FQNEAQ come from the germline V gene (reference sequence). J gave up 10 bases and V 2 bases, and 14 bases lay outside the gene matches. The CDR3 spans 17 residues. This chain's CDR3 is CASSLSVDRGQGVEQFF. DNA for the CDR3: TGTGCCAGCAGCTTAAGTGTCGACAGGGGGCAAGGCGTGGAGCAGTTCTTC. Filled out from reference TRBV7-9 and TRBJ2-1, the complete variable domain reads DTGVSQNPRHKITKRGQNVTFRCDPISEHNRLYWYRQTLGQGPEFLTYFQNEAQLEKSRLLSDRFSAERPKGSFSTLEIQRTEQGDSAMYLCASSLSVDRGQGVEQFFGPGTRLTVL.

This clone was seen a few times. The rearrangement uses TRBV13 and TRBJ1-1; TRBD1 matches 8 bases. Germline-derived CDR1 and CDR2 are PRHDT and FYEKMQ (reference sequence). J gave up 1 base and V 7 bases, and 8 bases lay outside the gene matches. The CDR3 runs 15 residues. This chain's CDR3 is CASIKTGAENTEAFF. In nucleotides, the CDR3 is TGTGCCAGCATCAAGACAGGGGCCGAGAACACTGAAGCTTTCTTT.

This clone was picked up a small number of times. The chain recombines TRBV25-1 with TRBJ2-2; 7 bases map to TRBD1. The CDR3 covers 17 residues. Germline V lookup: CDR1 MGHDK, CDR2 SYGVNS. With 3 bases clipped from V and 3 bases from J, the junction kept 10 bases outside the gene matches. The CDR3 sequence is CASSEARKTGYTGELFF. For the CDR3, the DNA is TGTGCCAGCAGTGAGGCTAGAAAGACAGGGTACACCGGGGAGCTGTTTTTT. Using reference TRBV25-1 and TRBJ2-2 for the parts outside the CDR3, the full variable domain is EADIYQTPRYLVIGTGKKITLECSQTMGHDKMYWYQQDPGMELHLIHYSYGVNSTEKGDLSSESTVSRIRTEHFPLTLESARPSHTSQYLCASSEARKTGYTGELFFGEGSRLTVL.

CDR3 region: CASSLGSYQPQHF. The CDR3 DNA is TGTGCCAGCAGTCTTGGATCATATCAGCCCCAGCATTTT. The V gene is TRBV6-6, the J gene TRBJ1-5; no firm D call. CDR1 and CDR2 from the germline V gene are MNHNY and SVGAGI (reference sequence). The CDR3 runs 13 residues. Trimming stripped 5 bases from V and 5 bases from J, with 10 bases between.

V gene TRBV6-6 combines with J gene TRBJ1-5; D call uncertain. The CDR3 spans 15 residues. The V and J ends lost 6 bases and 3 bases respectively, with 15 bases between them. The V gene's germline CDR1 is MNHNY and CDR2 SVGAGI (reference sequence). CDR3 DNA: TGTGCCAGCAGCCGCGGGGAGGGTGACAATCAGCCCCAGCATTTT. It is translated as CASSRGEGDNQPQHF.

This chain joins TRBV19 and TRBJ2-2; D gene uncertain. CDR1 LNHDA and CDR2 SQIVND come from the germline V gene (reference sequence). V dropped 6 bases and J dropped 0 bases, with 8 bases sitting between them. This CDR3 has 14 residues. CDR3 DNA: TGTGCCAGTAGGGTGAATCCGAACACCGGGGAGCTGTTTTTT. Protein product: CASRVNPNTGELFF.

The CDR3 sequence is CASSLEVDNEQFF. CDR3 nucleotides: TGTGCCAGCAGCTTGGAAGTAGACAATGAGCAGTTCTTC. This chain joins TRBV5-6 and TRBJ2-1, with no clear D. Germline V gene lookup returns CDR1 SGHDT and CDR2 YYEEEE. The V gene lost 0 bases and the J gene lost 5 bases, with 6 bases spanning the gap. The CDR3 is made up of 13 amino acids.

In DNA form, the CDR3 reads TGTGCCAGCAGTTACTCGTTGGACAGCTACACTGAAGCTTTCTTT. This gives the protein CASSYSLDSYTEAFF. This chain uses TRBV6-6 with TRBJ1-1; D is perhaps TRBD1 (6 bases). V lost 0 bases and J 3 bases, leaving 11 bases between the germline ends. The CDR3 is 15 amino acids. CDR1 is MNHNY and CDR2 is SVGAGI in the germline V gene (reference sequence).

The chain employs TRBV7-9 and TRBJ2-3; the D gene could be TRBD1 or TRBD2 (5 bases each). CDR3 length: 17 residues. The germline V gene encodes CDR1 SEHNR and CDR2 FQNEAQ (reference sequence). Between the trimmed V and J ends, which lost 4 bases and 6 bases, there was a span of 23 bases. CDR3 in DNA: TGTGCCAGCAGCTCGCCTTCGACTGGGGGAACGGTGGATACGCAGTATTTT. Amino acids: CASSSPSTGGTVDTQYF.

The chain recombines TRBV2 with TRBJ1-5; D is possibly TRBD1 (6 bases). This CDR3 is built from 14 residues. V shed 7 bases and J shed 0 bases, with 10 bases lying between them. From germline, CDR1 is SNHLY and CDR2 FYNNEI. CDR3 residues: CASKGQNSNQPQHF. Written as DNA, the CDR3 is TGTGCCAGCAAGGGACAAAATAGCAATCAGCCCCAGCATTTT.

V gene TRBV20-1 combines with J gene TRBJ1-1, with 7 bases matching TRBD1. CDR1 is DFQATT, CDR2 SNEGSKA, per germline (reference sequence). The CDR3 runs 10 residues. CDR3 coding DNA: TGCATTATGCGGGGACAGGAAGCTTTCTTT. Protein: CIMRGQEAFF.

This chain uses TRBV27 with TRBJ2-3, with D uncertain. Germline assignment: CDR1 MNHEY and CDR2 SMNVEV (reference sequence). The CDR3 loop spans 15 amino acids. Between the trimmed V and J ends, which lost 0 bases and 2 bases, there was a span of 9 bases. CDR3: CASSLSRVPTDTQYF. The CDR3 DNA is TGTGCCAGCAGTTTATCAAGGGTACCCACAGATACGCAGTATTTT.

The chain is built from TRBV9 and TRBJ1-4, with a weak D call TRBD1 (5 bases). V was trimmed by 4 bases and J by 7 bases, leaving 17 bases between them. Germline V CDR1 and CDR2: SGDLS, YYNGEE. The CDR3 spans 15 residues. CDR3 bases: TGTGCCAGCAGCCCCGTGGGAGGGGCGGGTGAAAAACTGTTTTTT. This sequence encodes CASSPVGGAGEKLFF. The full variable domain, rest sourced from reference TRBV9 and TRBJ1-4, is DSGVTQTPKHLITATGQRVTLRCSPRSGDLSVYWYQQSLDQGLQFLIQYYNGEERAKGNILERFSAQQFPDLHSELNLSSLELGDSALYFCASSPVGGAGEKLFFGSGTQLSVL.